What follows are 17 T cell receptor beta chains derived from one specimen sequenced in a study of blood T cell repertoires in COVID-19. TCRdb's table, derived via immunoSEQ multiplex PCR, lists solely in-frame clones and lacks some. The table shows hundreds of thousands of clones, with under 90% occurring only once. Source material: PBMCs or T cells enriched from blood (not recorded which). The receptor source for this set is a man in his sixties who had recovered from COVID-19.

This clone was picked up one time. The gene calls are TRBV19 and TRBJ1-5; 7 bases are a match to TRBD1. CDR1 is LNHDA and CDR2 is SQIVND in the germline V gene (reference sequence). This CDR3 has 15 amino acids. Unmatched junction bases numbered 10, after V lost 7 bases and J lost 4 bases. The CDR3 sequence: CASIGGDGSNQPQHF. In DNA, the CDR3 is TGTGCCAGTATAGGGGGCGATGGATCTAATCAGCCCCAGCATTTT.

The chain uses TRBV9 and TRBJ2-7; TRBD1 is a possible D gene (5 bases). CDR3 size: 16 residues. From germline, CDR1 is SGDLS and CDR2 YYNGEE. V was trimmed by 5 bases and J by 1 base, leaving 19 bases between them. The CDR3 reads CASSEKDSPGSYEQYF. The CDR3 DNA follows: TGTGCCAGCAGTGAGAAAGACTCCCCAGGGTCCTACGAGCAGTACTTC.

The chain couples TRBV19 to TRBJ1-1, with a weak D call TRBD1 (6 bases). Trimming took 3 bases from V and 1 from J, leaving 9 bases between them. The CDR3 loop spans 14 amino acids. Germline values: CDR1 LNHDA, CDR2 SQIVND (reference sequence). The CDR3 here is CASSMPQGNTEAFF. The CDR3 DNA sequence: TGTGCCAGTAGTATGCCACAGGGGAACACTGAAGCTTTCTTT.

This clone was observed a handful of times. This sequence joins TRBV5-1 and TRBJ2-3; 10 nucleotides match TRBD2. CDR1 SGHRS and CDR2 YFSETQ come from the germline V gene. CDR3 length: 18 amino acids. Trimming at V came to 4 bases and at J to 7 bases, leaving 18 bases not matched to a gene. CDR3 DNA: TGCGCCAGCAGCCTCCAGAGCGGGAGGGCCCTCCCAAGTTATACGCAGTATTTT. Translated, it gives CASSLQSGRALPSYTQYF.

This clone was recorded once. This chain links TRBV2 with TRBJ2-5; 8 bases align to TRBD2. V was clipped by 11 bases and J by 5 bases; unmatched bases: 13. Germline V gene data show CDR1 as SNHLY and CDR2 as FYNNEI. The CDR3 length is 14 residues. CDR3 coding DNA: TGTGCCCTAGCGGTCAGCGGGAGAGGTGAGACCCAGTACTTC. This translates into CALAVSGRGETQYF.

The rearrangement joins TRBV6-1 to TRBJ1-3, with D unclear. The germline CDR1 and CDR2 sequences are MNHNS and SASEGT. The length of the CDR3 is 18 residues. V lost 2 bases and J lost 0, with 17 bases in between. DNA of the CDR3: TGTGCCAGCAGTGAATCGCAGGTTGTTACTTTCTCTGGAAACACCATATATTTT. Its translation: CASSESQVVTFSGNTIYF.

The chain links TRBV11-3 to TRBJ2-1; D ambiguous. The germline V gene encodes CDR1 SGHNT and CDR2 YENEEA. Trimming cost V 6 bases and J 0 bases, with 18 bases left between them. This CDR3 is 17 amino acids long. The CDR3 region has the DNA TGTGCCAGCAGTTCGACCCGGGTGAGGAGCTCCTACAATGAGCAGTTCTTC. This sequence encodes CASSSTRVRSSYNEQFF.

V is TRBV7-8 and J is TRBJ2-5, with 12 nucleotides matching TRBD2. Germline V gene data show CDR1 as SGHVS and CDR2 as FQNEAQ. CDR3 size: 16 residues. V lost 4 bases and J lost 7; bases outside the gene matches: 10. The CDR3, as DNA: TGTGCCAGCAGCTCCCTAGCGGGAGGGCCTTCGGGGACCCAGTACTTC. This sequence encodes CASSSLAGGPSGTQYF.

A few counts support this clone. This rearrangement joins TRBV24-1 to TRBJ2-3; D is ambiguous. V lost 9 bases and J lost 3, with 6 bases in between. The CDR3 consists of 11 residues. The germline gives CDR1 KGHDR, CDR2 SFDVKD. CDR3 amino acids: CATQVTDTQYF. CDR3 sequence (DNA): TGTGCCACCCAGGTGACAGATACGCAGTATTTT.

This chain links TRBV6-6 with TRBJ1-5, with D possibly TRBD1 on 5 matching bases. The length of the CDR3 is 16 residues. The germline gives CDR1 MNHNY, CDR2 SVGAGI (reference sequence). V lost 2 bases to trimming and J lost 1 base, with 12 bases between them. CDR3 sequence (DNA): TGTGCCAGCAGTTACATGGACCCAGGGAGCAATCAGCCCCAGCATTTT. Translated: CASSYMDPGSNQPQHF.

This rearrangement joins TRBV7-3 to TRBJ2-2, with D perhaps matching TRBD2 (6 bases). Deletions cut 2 bases from V and 1 base from J, with 17 bases between. From germline, CDR1 is SGHTA and CDR2 FQGTGA. The CDR3 is 18 amino acids. CDR3 in amino acids: CASSLSLLAAKNTGELFF. CDR3 sequence (DNA): TGTGCCAGCAGCTTATCCTTACTAGCAGCGAAGAACACCGGGGAGCTGTTTTTT.

The rearrangement links TRBV24-1 to TRBJ1-2; TRBD1 matches 7 bases. The length of the CDR3 is 17 residues. Germline values: CDR1 KGHDR, CDR2 SFDVKD. Losses at the gene ends were 3 bases for V and 4 bases for J; bases not matched to a gene: 13. CDR3: CATSDKSGDRAPYGYTF. The CDR3 nucleotides are TGTGCCACCAGTGATAAATCGGGAGACAGGGCCCCCTATGGCTACACCTTC.

The chain links TRBV28 to TRBJ2-5; possible D gene TRBD1, 6 bases. CDR3 length equals 14 residues. Germline V CDR1 and CDR2: MDHEN, SYDVKM. V lost 2 bases, J lost 4 bases, and 11 bases lay in between. CDR3 bases: TGTGCCAGCAGTTTAACCGGACAGAGAGAGACCCAGTACTTC. It specifies CASSLTGQRETQYF.

V usage is TRBV28 and J usage is TRBJ1-2; D ambiguous. CDR1 MDHEN and CDR2 SYDVKM come from the germline V gene. V was cut by 4 bases and J by 4 bases, with 7 bases left in between. The CDR3 has 12 amino acids. CDR3 nucleotide sequence: TGTGCCAGCAGTTCGACGGGCTATGGCTACACCTTC. It specifies CASSSTGYGYTF.

This rearrangement joins TRBV28 to TRBJ2-7; possibly TRBD1 for D (6 bases). Trimming shortened V by 4 bases and J by 0 bases, and 10 bases separated the two germline ends. CDR3 length: 14 amino acids. Germline loops: CDR1 MDHEN, CDR2 SYDVKM. The CDR3 DNA follows: TGTGCCAGCAGTTGGGACACCAGCTCCTACGAGCAGTACTTC. Its protein product is CASSWDTSSYEQYF.

The chain is built from TRBV9 and TRBJ2-1; TRBD2 matches at 10 bases. The germline gives CDR1 SGDLS, CDR2 YYNGEE. V gave up 4 bases and J gave up 9 bases; unmatched junction bases: 13. This CDR3 has 16 residues. CDR3 residues: CASSPGLASSRGEQFF. CDR3 nucleotides: TGTGCCAGCAGCCCGGGACTAGCGTCTTCACGGGGTGAGCAGTTCTTC.

The genes are TRBV5-6 and TRBJ2-3; D perhaps matches TRBD2 (6 bases). Germline CDR1 and CDR2: SGHDT and YYEEEE. Trimming took off 6 bases at V and 4 bases at J, with 15 bases between the two ends. The CDR3 covers 14 residues. CDR3 in amino acids: CASIRRGEADTQYF. Written as DNA, the CDR3 is TGTGCCAGCATCAGGAGGGGCGAGGCAGATACGCAGTATTTT.